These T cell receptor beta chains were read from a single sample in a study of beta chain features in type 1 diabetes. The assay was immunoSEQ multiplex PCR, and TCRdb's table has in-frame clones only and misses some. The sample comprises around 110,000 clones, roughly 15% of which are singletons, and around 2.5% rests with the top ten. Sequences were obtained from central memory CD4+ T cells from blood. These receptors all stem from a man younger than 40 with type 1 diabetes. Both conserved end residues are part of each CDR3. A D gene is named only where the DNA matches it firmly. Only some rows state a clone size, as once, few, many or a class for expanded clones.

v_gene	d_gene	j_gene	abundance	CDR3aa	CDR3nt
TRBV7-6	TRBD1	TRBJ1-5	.	CASSADRGFSQPQHF	TGTGCCAGCAGCGCTGACAGGGGGTTTAGTCAGCCCCAGCATTTT
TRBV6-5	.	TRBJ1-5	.	CASSSRGSGQPQHF	TGTGCCAGCAGCAGCCGTGGTTCCGGTCAGCCCCAGCATTTT
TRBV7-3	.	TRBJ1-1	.	CASSLTGISGEAFF	TGTGCCAGCAGCTTAACGGGGATCTCGGGTGAAGCTTTCTTT
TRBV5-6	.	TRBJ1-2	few	CASSRGENYGYTF	TGTGCCAGCAGCCGAGGCGAAAACTATGGCTACACCTTC
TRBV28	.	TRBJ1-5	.	CASSRAGGNQPQHF	TGTGCCAGCAGCCGGGCGGGGGGCAATCAGCCCCAGCATTTT
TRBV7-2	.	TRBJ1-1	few	CASRMSQGRSTEAFF	TGTGCCAGCAGAATGTCCCAGGGGAGGAGCACTGAAGCTTTCTTT
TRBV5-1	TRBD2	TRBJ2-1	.	CASSPTSGGSYNEQFF	TGCGCCAGCAGCCCGACTAGCGGGGGATCCTACAATGAGCAGTTCTTC
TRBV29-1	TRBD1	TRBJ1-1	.	CSVVPGGFVEAFF	TGCAGCGTTGTACCAGGGGGGTTCGTTGAAGCTTTCTTT
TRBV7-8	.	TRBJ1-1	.	CASSLNREEEAFF	TGTGCCAGCAGCCTAAACAGGGAGGAGGAAGCTTTCTTT
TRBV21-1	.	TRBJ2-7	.	CASDGPGRQYF	TGTGCCAGCGACGGTCCCGGGAGGCAGTACTTC
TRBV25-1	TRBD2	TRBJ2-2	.	CASSGPLGLAGELFF	TGTGCCAGCAGTGGCCCTCTCGGACTAGCCGGGGAGCTGTTTTTT
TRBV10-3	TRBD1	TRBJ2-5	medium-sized	CAIGRQGVGQETQYF	TGTGCCATCGGGAGACAGGGGGTTGGACAAGAGACCCAGTACTTC
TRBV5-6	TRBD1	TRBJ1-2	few	CASSLAKGQYGYTF	TGTGCCAGCAGCTTGGCTAAGGGACAGTATGGCTACACCTTC
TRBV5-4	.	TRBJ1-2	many	CASTPGQNYGYTF	TGTGCCAGCACCCCGGGACAAAACTATGGCTACACCTTC
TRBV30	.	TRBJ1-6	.	CACRDKDNSPLHF	TGTGCCTGTCGGGACAAAGATAATTCACCCCTCCACTTT
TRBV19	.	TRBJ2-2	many	CASREGAAPTGELFF	TGTGCCAGTCGGGAGGGGGCCGCCCCCACCGGGGAGCTGTTTTTT